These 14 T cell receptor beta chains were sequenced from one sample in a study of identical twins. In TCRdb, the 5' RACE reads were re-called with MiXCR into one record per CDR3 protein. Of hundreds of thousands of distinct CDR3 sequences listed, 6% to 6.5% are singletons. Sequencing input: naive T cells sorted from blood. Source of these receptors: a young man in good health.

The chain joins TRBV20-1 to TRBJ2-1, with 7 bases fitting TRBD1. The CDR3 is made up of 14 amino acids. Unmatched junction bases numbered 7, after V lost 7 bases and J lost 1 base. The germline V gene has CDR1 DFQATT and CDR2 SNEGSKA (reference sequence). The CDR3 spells CSVADRRSYNEQFF. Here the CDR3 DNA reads TGCAGTGTCGCGGACAGGAGATCCTACAATGAGCAGTTCTTC.

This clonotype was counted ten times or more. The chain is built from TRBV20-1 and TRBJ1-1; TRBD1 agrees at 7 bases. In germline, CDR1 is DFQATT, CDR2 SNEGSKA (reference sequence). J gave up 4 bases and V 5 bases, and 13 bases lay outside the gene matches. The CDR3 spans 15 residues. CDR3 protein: CSALPNRGAGTEAFF. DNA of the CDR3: TGCAGTGCTTTACCAAACAGGGGCGCCGGCACTGAAGCTTTCTTT.

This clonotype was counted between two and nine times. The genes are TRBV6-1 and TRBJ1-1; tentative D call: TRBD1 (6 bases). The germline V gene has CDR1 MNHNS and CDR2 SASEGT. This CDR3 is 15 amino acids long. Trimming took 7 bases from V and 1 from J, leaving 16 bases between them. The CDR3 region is CASTRPGAANTEAFF. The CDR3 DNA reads TGTGCCAGCACACGACCAGGGGCCGCGAACACTGAAGCTTTCTTT.

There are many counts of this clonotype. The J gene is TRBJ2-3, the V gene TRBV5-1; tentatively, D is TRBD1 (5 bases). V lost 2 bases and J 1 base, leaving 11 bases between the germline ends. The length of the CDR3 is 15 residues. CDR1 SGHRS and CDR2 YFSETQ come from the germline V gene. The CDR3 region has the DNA TGCGCCAGCAGCTTCTCCAGGGCGGGCACAGATACGCAGTATTTT. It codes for CASSFSRAGTDTQYF.

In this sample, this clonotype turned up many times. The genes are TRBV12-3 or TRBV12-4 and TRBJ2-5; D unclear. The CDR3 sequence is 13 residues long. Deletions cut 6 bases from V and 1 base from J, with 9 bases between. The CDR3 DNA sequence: TGTGCCAGCAGCCGGCGGTTCCAAGAGACCCAGTACTTC. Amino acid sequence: CASSRRFQETQYF.

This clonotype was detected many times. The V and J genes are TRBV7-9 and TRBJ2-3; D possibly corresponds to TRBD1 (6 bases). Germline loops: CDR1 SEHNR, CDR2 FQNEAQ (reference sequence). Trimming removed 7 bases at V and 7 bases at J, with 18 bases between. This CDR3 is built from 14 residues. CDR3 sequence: CASTSSIRGNTQYF. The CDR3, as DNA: TGTGCCAGCACCTCGTCAATCAGGGGTAATACGCAGTATTTT. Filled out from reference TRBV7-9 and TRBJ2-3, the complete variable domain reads DTGVSQNPRHKITKRGQNVTFRCDPISEHNRLYWYRQTLGQGPEFLTYFQNEAQLEKSRLLSDRFSAERPKGSFSTLEIQRTEQGDSAMYLCASTSSIRGNTQYFGPGTRLTVL.

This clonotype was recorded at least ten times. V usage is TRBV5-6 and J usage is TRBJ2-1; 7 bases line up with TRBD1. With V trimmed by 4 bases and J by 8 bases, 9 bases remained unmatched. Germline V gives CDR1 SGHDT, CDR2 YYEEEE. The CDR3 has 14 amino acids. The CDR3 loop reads CASSASGQRDEQFF. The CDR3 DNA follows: TGTGCCAGCAGCGCATCGGGACAGAGGGATGAGCAGTTCTTC. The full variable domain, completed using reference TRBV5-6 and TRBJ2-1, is DAGVTQSPTHLIKTRGQQVTLRCSPKSGHDTVSWYQQALGQGPQFIFQYYEEEERQRGNFPDRFSGHQFPNYSSELNVNALLLGDSALYLCASSASGQRDEQFFGPGTRLTVL.

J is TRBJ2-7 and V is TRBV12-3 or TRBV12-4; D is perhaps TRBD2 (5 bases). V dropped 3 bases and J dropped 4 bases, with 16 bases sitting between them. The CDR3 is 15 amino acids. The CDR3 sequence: CASSLVQGRTYEQYF. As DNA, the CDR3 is TGTGCCAGCAGTTTGGTTCAAGGGAGAACTTACGAGCAGTACTTC.

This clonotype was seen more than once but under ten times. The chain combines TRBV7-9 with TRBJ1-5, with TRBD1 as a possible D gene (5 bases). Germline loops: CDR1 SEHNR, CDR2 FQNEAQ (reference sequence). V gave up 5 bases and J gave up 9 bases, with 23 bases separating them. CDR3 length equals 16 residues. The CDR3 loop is CASSGDGPSTQSPQHF. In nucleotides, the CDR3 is TGTGCCAGCAGCGGGGACGGTCCGAGTACCCAGTCGCCCCAGCATTTT.

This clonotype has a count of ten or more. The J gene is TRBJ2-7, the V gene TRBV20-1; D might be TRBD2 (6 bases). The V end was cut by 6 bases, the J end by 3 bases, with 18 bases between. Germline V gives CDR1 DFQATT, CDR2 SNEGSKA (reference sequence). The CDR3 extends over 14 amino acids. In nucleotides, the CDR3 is TGCAGTGCCATCGACGGTGCGGGAAGCTACGAGCAGTACTTC. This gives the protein CSAIDGAGSYEQYF.

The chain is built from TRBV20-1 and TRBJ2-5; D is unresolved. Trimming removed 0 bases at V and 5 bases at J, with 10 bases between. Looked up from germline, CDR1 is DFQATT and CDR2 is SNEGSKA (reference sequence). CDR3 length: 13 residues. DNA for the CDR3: TGCAGTGCTAGAGATTCCAGATCGGAGACCCAGTACTTC. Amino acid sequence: CSARDSRSETQYF.

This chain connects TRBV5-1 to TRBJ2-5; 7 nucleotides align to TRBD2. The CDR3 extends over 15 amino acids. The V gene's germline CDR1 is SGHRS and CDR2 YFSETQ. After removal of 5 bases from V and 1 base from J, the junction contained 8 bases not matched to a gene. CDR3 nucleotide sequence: TGCGCCAGCAGGGACCCCTTAGCGGGCCAAGAGACCCAGTACTTC. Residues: CASRDPLAGQETQYF. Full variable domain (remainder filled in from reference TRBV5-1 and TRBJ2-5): KAGVTQTPRYLIKTRGQQVTLSCSPISGHRSVSWYQQTPGQGLQFLFEYFSETQRNKGNFPGRFSGRQFSNSRSEMNVSTLELGDSALYLCASRDPLAGQETQYFGPGTRLLVL.

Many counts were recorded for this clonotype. CDR3 sequence reads: CASSTVQVYNEQFF. The CDR3 DNA follows: TGCGCCAGCAGCACGGTACAGGTGTACAATGAGCAGTTCTTC. The chain uses TRBV5-1 and TRBJ2-1, with D possibly TRBD1 on 5 matching bases. The CDR3 has 14 residues. The ends were cut back, 4 bases at V and 4 bases at J, with 12 bases in the middle. Germline values: CDR1 SGHRS, CDR2 YFSETQ.

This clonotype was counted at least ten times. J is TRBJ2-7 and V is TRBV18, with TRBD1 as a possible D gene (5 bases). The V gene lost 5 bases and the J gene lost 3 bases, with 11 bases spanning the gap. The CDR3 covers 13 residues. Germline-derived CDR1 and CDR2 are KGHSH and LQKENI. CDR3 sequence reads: CASSSGHFYEQYF. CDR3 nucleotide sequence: TGTGCCAGCTCATCAGGACATTTCTACGAGCAGTACTTC.